This T cell receptor (beta chain) emerged from a study of shared clonotypes between healthy human individuals. In the original workflow: Filtering was not the same, since immunoSEQ gave junction-only sequences without quality scores. TCRdb's table, derived via immunoSEQ multiplex PCR, lists solely in-frame clones and lacks some. V and J calls and clone size are copied from that table; D and trimming were computed from the DNA. Among 2 million to 2.5 million clones listed, roughly 93% were seen once. The CDR3 runs 14 residues. Germline loops: CDR1 MNHNS, CDR2 SASEGT. V gave up 3 bases and J gave up 3 bases, with 12 bases separating them. As regards this clone: Its antigen is undetermined. At the DNA level, this CDR3 is encoded by other sequences in the same sample as well.

Study-level results: Despite large depth, sorted-subset datasets appeared incompletely sequenced. A limitation of the genetic and exposure-history diversity represented arose from few donors.

The sequence derives from a man younger than 35 in good health. Some clones in this sample may be carry-over from other donors' samples. The sample comprised naive CD4+ T cells from PBMCs. The sample's subset: CD45RA+ positively selected. The genes are TRBV6-1 and TRBJ2-7; perhaps TRBD2 as D (6 bases). The CDR3 sequence: CASSEGGRDYEQYF. The CDR3 DNA reads as TGTGCCAGCAGTGAGGGAGGCAGGGACTACGAGCAGTACTTC.